This T cell receptor (beta chain) was identified in a study of beta chain features in type 1 diabetes. Germline-derived CDR1 and CDR2 are SGHNT and YYREEE (reference sequence). The CDR3 runs to 15 residues. With 4 bases clipped from V and 4 bases from J, the junction kept 7 bases outside the gene matches. Study observations and caveats: TCRB CDR3 length was moderately but significantly reduced in all four CD4+ subsets of Type 1 diabetes patients. The study notes PCR might favor shorter templates equally in patients and controls.

A CD45RO/CCR7/CD25/CD127/CD95/CD27 panel sorted naive, central memory, regulatory and stem cell-like memory CD4+ cells. Every isolated RNA sample was fully reverse transcribed, so sequencing captured expressed TCRB transcripts. Libraries were prepared by immunoSEQ multiplex PCR; TCRdb keeps only in-frame clonotypes and omits some of them. There are more than 150,000 clones in the sample; around 9.7% occur only once, and under 0.85% lies in the top ten. Details on this clone: Its specificity is unknown.

The chain couples TRBV5-4 to TRBJ2-1; 8 bases align to TRBD1. This receptor was identified in a woman aged 30 to 39 with type 1 diabetes. Source material: central memory CD4+ T cells from blood. CDR3 in amino acids: CASSTAGTGYNEQFF. CDR3 DNA: TGTGCCAGCAGCACCGCCGGGACAGGATACAATGAGCAGTTCTTC.